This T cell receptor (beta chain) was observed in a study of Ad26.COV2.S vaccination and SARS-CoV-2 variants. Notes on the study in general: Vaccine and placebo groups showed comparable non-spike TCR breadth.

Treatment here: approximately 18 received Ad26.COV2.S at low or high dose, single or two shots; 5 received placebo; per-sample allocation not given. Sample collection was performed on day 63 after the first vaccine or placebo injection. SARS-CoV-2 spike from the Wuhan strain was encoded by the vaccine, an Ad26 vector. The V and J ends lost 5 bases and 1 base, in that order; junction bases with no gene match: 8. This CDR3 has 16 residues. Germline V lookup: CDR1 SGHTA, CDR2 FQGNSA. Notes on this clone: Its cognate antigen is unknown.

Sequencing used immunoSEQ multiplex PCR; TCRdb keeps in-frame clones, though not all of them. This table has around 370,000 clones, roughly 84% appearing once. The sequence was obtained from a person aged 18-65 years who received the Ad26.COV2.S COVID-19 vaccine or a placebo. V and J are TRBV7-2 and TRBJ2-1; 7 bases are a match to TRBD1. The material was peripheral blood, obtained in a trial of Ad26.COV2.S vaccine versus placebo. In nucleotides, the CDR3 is TGTGCCAGCAGCGTAAGAGGGGGCCCTTCCTACAATGAGCAGTTCTTC. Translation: CASSVRGGPSYNEQFF.